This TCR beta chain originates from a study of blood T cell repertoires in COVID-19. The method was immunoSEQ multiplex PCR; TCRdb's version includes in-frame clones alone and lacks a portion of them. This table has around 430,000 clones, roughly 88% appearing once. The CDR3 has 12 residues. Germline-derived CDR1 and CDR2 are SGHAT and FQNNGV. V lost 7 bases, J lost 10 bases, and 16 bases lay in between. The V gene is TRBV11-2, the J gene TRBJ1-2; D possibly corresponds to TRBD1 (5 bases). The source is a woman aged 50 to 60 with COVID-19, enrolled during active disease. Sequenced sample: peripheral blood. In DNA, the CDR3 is TGTGCCAGCACCTCAGGTCAGGGTGACTACACCTTC. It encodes CASTSGQGDYTF.